Each of the 10 T cell receptor beta chains below was sequenced from the same sample in a study of cytomegalovirus exposure and HLA in healthy donors. The PCR was carried out with 60 Vbeta primers and 13 Jbeta primers. Some clones are missing from TCRdb's copy, which holds only in-frame ones; the method was immunoSEQ multiplex PCR. The table lists around 88,000 clones, approximately 79% of them singletons. The sample comprised PBMCs. The receptors here all came from a male donor in good health and CMV-seronegative.

The sample holds a few counts of this clone. V is TRBV13 and J is TRBJ2-7; 7 positions match TRBD2. V dropped 5 bases and J dropped 0; count of bases not matched to a gene: 10. CDR1 is PRHDT, CDR2 FYEKMQ, per germline (reference sequence). This CDR3 spans 16 amino acids. The CDR3 DNA reads TGTGCCAGCAGCATGGCCACTAGCGCCTACTCCTACGAGCAGTACTTC. Amino acids: CASSMATSAYSYEQYF.

For the CDR3, the DNA is TGTGCCAGCAGTATGACAGGGAACGGGTACGAGCAGTACTTC. It yields the protein CASSMTGNGYEQYF. This chain connects TRBV27 to TRBJ2-7; TRBD1 matches 7 bases. The CDR3 contains 14 residues. Germline CDR1 is MNHEY and CDR2 is SMNVEV (reference sequence). V shed 5 bases, J shed 4 bases, and the junction held 8 bases outside the gene matches.

The chain carries TRBV7-8 and TRBJ2-5; 11 nucleotides agree with TRBD2. Germline V CDR1 and CDR2: SGHVS, FQNEAQ. The CDR3 is 18 residues long. The ends lost 2 bases at V and 4 bases at J; junction bases unmatched: 12. CDR3 sequence reads: CASSLSLAGGIGGETQYF. The CDR3 DNA reads as TGTGCCAGCAGCTTAAGCCTAGCGGGAGGAATTGGGGGAGAGACCCAGTACTTC.

The chain has TRBV30 and TRBJ1-3, with a tentative D call TRBD1 (5 bases). This CDR3 comprises 13 residues. V lost 6 bases, J lost 2 bases, and 11 bases lay in between. Looked up from germline, CDR1 is GTSNPN and CDR2 is SVGIG (reference sequence). This CDR3 reads CACQLGAGNTIYF. The CDR3 coding sequence is TGTGCCTGTCAGTTAGGGGCTGGAAACACCATATATTTT.

The chain uses TRBV2 and TRBJ1-5, with D possibly being TRBD1 (6 bases). The CDR3 runs to 15 residues. V was clipped by 7 bases and J by 4 bases, with 17 bases between them. Germline loops: CDR1 SNHLY, CDR2 FYNNEI. CDR3: CASNGRQGKNQPQHF. As DNA, the CDR3 is TGTGCCAGCAATGGAAGGCAGGGGAAGAATCAGCCCCAGCATTTT.

The rearrangement links TRBV29-1 to TRBJ2-7; 8 bases are shared with TRBD1. The germline CDR1 and CDR2 sequences are SQVTM and ANQGSEA. The CDR3 totals 11 residues. V gave up 6 bases and J gave up 4 bases; unmatched junction bases: 2. The CDR3 protein is CSVGTGYEQYF. DNA for the CDR3: TGCAGCGTCGGGACAGGATACGAGCAGTACTTC.

The chain is built from TRBV6-5 and TRBJ2-7; TRBD1 aligns across 7 bases. The CDR3 is 15 residues long. Trimming at V came to 0 bases and at J to 1 base, leaving 3 bases not matched to a gene. CDR1 is MNHEY, CDR2 SVGAGI, per germline. In nucleotides, the CDR3 is TGTGCCAGCAGTTACTCGGGGGACAGATCCTACGAGCAGTACTTC. It encodes CASSYSGDRSYEQYF.

This clone came up once. The chain couples TRBV19 to TRBJ2-3, with 15 bases identical to TRBD2. The length of the CDR3 is 17 residues. Germline lookup yields CDR1 LNHDA and CDR2 SQIVND (reference sequence). Losses at the gene ends were 5 bases for V and 2 bases for J; bases not matched to a gene: 5. CDR3 nucleotides: TGTGCCAGTAGTCAGGGACTAGCGGGAGGATACACAGATACGCAGTATTTT. It encodes CASSQGLAGGYTDTQYF. The variable domain in full, completed from reference TRBV19 and TRBJ2-3, reads DGGITQSPKYLFRKEGQNVTLSCEQNLNHDAMYWYRQDPGQGLRLIYYSQIVNDFQKGDIAEGYSVSREKKESFPLTVTSAQKNPTAFYLCASSQGLAGGYTDTQYFGPGTRLTVL.

This chain uses TRBV9 with TRBJ2-7; possible D gene TRBD2, 5 bases. V was cut by 3 bases and J by 5 bases, with 27 bases left in between. CDR3 length: 18 amino acids. The germline V gene has CDR1 SGDLS and CDR2 YYNGEE. The CDR3 loop reads CASSARAGGRWTQDEQYF. DNA for the CDR3: TGTGCCAGCAGCGCGAGGGCGGGTGGTAGGTGGACGCAGGACGAGCAGTACTTC.

This clone was seen once. The chain couples TRBV6-1 to TRBJ1-2, with D unresolved. The germline gives CDR1 MNHNS, CDR2 SASEGT. V dropped 2 bases and J dropped 5 bases, with 6 bases sitting between them. This CDR3 region has 12 residues. CDR3 protein: CASSELLYGYTF. DNA for the CDR3: TGTGCCAGCAGTGAACTTTTATATGGCTACACCTTC.